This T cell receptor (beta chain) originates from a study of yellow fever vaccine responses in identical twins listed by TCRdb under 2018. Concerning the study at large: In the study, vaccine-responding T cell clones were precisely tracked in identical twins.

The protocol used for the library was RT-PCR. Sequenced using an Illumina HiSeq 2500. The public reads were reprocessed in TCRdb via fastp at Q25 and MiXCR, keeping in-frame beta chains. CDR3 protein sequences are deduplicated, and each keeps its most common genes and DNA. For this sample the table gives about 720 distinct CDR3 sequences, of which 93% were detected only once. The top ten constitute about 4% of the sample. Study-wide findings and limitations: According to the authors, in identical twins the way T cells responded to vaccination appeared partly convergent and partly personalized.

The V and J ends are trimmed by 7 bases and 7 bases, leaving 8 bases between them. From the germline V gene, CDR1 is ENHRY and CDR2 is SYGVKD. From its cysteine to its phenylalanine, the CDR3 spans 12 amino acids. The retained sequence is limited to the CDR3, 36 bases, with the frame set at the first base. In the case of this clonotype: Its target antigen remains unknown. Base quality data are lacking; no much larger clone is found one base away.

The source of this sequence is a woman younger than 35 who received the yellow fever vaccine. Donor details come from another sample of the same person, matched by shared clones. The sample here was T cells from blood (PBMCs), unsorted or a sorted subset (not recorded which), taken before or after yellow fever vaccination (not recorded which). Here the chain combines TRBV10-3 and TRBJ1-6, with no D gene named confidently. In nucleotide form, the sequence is TGTGCCATCACATCAGGAAATTCACCCCTCCACTTT. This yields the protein CAITSGNSPLHF.